This is a list of T cell receptor beta chains from one sample in a study of blood T cell repertoires in COVID-19. TCRdb keeps only in-frame clones here, not all; method: immunoSEQ multiplex PCR. Here the sample spans around 68,000 clones, about 93% being singletons. Source material: peripheral blood. The receptors come from a man in his 70s with active COVID-19. The CDR3 runs from the conserved cysteine through the conserved F or W. The D gene is left open where the match is weak. Clone size is given for some rows only: seen once, a few or many times, or a class if the clone is expanded.

d_gene	v_gene	abundance	j_gene	CDR3nt	CDR3aa
.	TRBV7-9	.	TRBJ1-1	TGTGCCAGCAGCTTTCCAGGGCCTGAAGCTTTCTTT	CASSFPGPEAFF
.	TRBV10-1	.	TRBJ1-1	TGCGCCAGCAGTGAGGACGGAGGCACCTTGAACACTGAAGCTTTCTTT	CASSEDGGTLNTEAFF
TRBD1	TRBV19	.	TRBJ1-5	TGTGCCAGTTCCCGACAGGGAAGCAATCAGCCCCAGCATTTT	CASSRQGSNQPQHF
.	TRBV12-3/TRBV12-4	.	TRBJ2-3	TGTGCCAGCACACAGGGGGGGGGAGATACGCAGTATTTT	CASTQGGGDTQYF
TRBD1	TRBV6-5	.	TRBJ2-1	TGTGCCAGCACCAGGACAGGGCCCGTTGAGCAGTTCTTC	CASTRTGPVEQFF
TRBD2	TRBV5-4	.	TRBJ2-6	TGTGCCAGCAGCCCGGGGGGGCCTGGGGCCAACGTCCTGACTTTC	CASSPGGPGANVLTF
.	TRBV7-2	.	TRBJ2-7	TGTGCCAGCAGCCATAGGGGGTACGAGCAGTACTTC	CASSHRGYEQYF
.	TRBV27	.	TRBJ2-5	TGTGCCAGCAACAACCCGCAAGAGACCCAGTACTTC	CASNNPQETQYF
TRBD1	TRBV7-2	.	TRBJ1-4	TGTGCCAGCAGCTTGCAGGGGGCCGTTAATGAAAAACTGTTTTTT	CASSLQGAVNEKLFF
TRBD1	TRBV7-8	.	TRBJ2-5	TGTGCCAGCAGACTCCGGGACAGGGGGCAAGAGACCCAGTACTTC	CASRLRDRGQETQYF
TRBD2	TRBV19	.	TRBJ2-3	TGTGCCAGTAGTATAGATCGGCTAGCGGGGGGCATATCAGATACGCAGTATTTT	CASSIDRLAGGISDTQYF
TRBD1	TRBV7-2	.	TRBJ2-1	TGTGCCAGCAGCCCCAGACAGGGGAGGAATGAGCAGTTCTTC	CASSPRQGRNEQFF
.	TRBV6-5	.	TRBJ1-2	TGTGCCAGCAGTTATGGGGGCCCGGGTGGCTACACCTTC	CASSYGGPGGYTF
TRBD1	TRBV7-9	once	TRBJ1-4	TGTGCCAGCACCCTTCGGACAGGGGCCAGAACTAATGAAAAACTGTTTTTT	CASTLRTGARTNEKLFF
TRBD1	TRBV18	.	TRBJ2-1	TGTGCCAGCTCCAATACAGGGACAGGGGGCGGTGAGCAGTTCTTC	CASSNTGTGGGEQFF
TRBD1	TRBV19	.	TRBJ1-1	TGTGCCAGTAGTACACTGACAGGGGGAGGCACTGAAGCTTTCTTT	CASSTLTGGGTEAFF
.	TRBV9	.	TRBJ2-3	TGTGCCAGCAGCCCGCGCCGGGGTTCAGATACGCAGTATTTT	CASSPRRGSDTQYF
TRBD1	TRBV11-2	once	TRBJ1-6	TGTGCCAGCAGCTACAAACTACAGGGGTCACCCCTCCACTTT	CASSYKLQGSPLHF
.	TRBV25-1	.	TRBJ2-5	TGTGCCAGCAGTGAACGGGACAACCAAGAGACCCAGTACTTC	CASSERDNQETQYF
.	TRBV4-1	.	TRBJ2-3	TGCGCCAGCAGCCAGGAGGGACAGAGCACAGATACGCAGTATTTT	CASSQEGQSTDTQYF
.	TRBV6-6	once	TRBJ2-2	TGTGCCGTCCAGGGCAGGGGTAACACCGGGGAGCTGTTTTTT	CAVQGRGNTGELFF
.	TRBV7-7	.	TRBJ1-3	TGTGCCAGCAGCCGGGACAAGCCCTCTGGAAACACCATATATTTT	CASSRDKPSGNTIYF
TRBD2	TRBV11-3	.	TRBJ2-1	TGTGCCAGCAGCTTAGTTGTTAGCGGGGGCCTATACAATGAGCAGTTCTTC	CASSLVVSGGLYNEQFF